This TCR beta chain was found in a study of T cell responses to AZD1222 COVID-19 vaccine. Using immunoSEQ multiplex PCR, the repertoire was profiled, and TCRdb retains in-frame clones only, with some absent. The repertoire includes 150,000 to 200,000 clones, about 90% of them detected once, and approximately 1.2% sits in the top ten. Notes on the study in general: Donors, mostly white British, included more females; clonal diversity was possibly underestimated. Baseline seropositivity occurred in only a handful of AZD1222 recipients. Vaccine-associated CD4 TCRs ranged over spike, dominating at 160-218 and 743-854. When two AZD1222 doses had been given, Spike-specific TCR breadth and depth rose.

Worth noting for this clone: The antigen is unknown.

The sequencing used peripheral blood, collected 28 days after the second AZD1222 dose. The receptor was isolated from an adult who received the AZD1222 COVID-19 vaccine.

The DNA of the CDR3 is TGTGCCACCAGCGCCGACAGGGTAAGAAGCTACGAGCAGTACTTC. Translating gives CATSADRVRSYEQYF. The V gene is TRBV15, the J gene TRBJ2-7; 7 bases line up with TRBD1. CDR1 LNHNV and CDR2 YYDKDF come from the germline V gene (reference sequence). The V gene end was trimmed by 5 bases and the J gene end by 3 bases; junction bases not matched to a gene: 10. The CDR3 sequence is 15 residues long.